The clone carrying this T cell receptor (beta chain) was recorded many times. Its specificity is unknown. Donation came from healthy Caucasian individuals in Russia who were aged about 6 to 95. The length of the CDR3 is 18 residues. Trimming took 1 base from V and 0 from J; bases not matched to a gene: 8. Germline loops: CDR1 SGHVS, CDR2 FQNEAQ. PCR was performed a second time for about 6 to 12 cycles using a sample-barcoded 5' primer and a J-beta primer mix. A template-switch adaptor that had 12 random nucleotides put a tag on each cDNA molecule. From the 5' RACE reads, TCRdb called clonotypes with MiXCR, one entry per CDR3 protein. Among around 650,000 distinct CDR3 sequences listed, 32% were seen once. The entry originates in a study of blood T cells in healthy people across ages. The overall study: Per two T cells, template switching captured roughly one barcoded beta molecule. Findings of the study overall: Age advanced and TCR beta diversity per million T cells fell, roughly linearly.

The sample was blood. The genes are TRBV7-8 and TRBJ2-1; TRBD2 matches at 8 bases. The sequence derives from a woman of 80 years or more in good health. The CDR3 is CASSLVVSGTSSYNEQFF. Written as DNA, the CDR3 is TGTGCCAGCAGCTTAGTGGTTAGCGGGACGAGCTCCTACAATGAGCAGTTCTTC.